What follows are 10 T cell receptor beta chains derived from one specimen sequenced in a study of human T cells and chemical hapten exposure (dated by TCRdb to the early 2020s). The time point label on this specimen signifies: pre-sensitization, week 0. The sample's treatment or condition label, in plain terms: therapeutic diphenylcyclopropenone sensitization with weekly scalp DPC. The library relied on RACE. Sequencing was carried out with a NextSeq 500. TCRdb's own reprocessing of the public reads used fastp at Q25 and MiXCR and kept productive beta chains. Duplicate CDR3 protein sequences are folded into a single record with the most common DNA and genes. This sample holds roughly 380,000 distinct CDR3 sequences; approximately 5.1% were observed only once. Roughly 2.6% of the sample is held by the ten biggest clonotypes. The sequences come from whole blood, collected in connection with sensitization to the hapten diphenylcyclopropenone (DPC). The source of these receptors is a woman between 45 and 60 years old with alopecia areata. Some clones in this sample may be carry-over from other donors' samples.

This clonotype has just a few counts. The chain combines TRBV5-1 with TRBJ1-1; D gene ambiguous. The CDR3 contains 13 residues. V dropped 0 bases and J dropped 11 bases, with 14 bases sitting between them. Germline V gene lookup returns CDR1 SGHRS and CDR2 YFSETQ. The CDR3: CASSLDPIRQAFF. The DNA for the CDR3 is TGCGCCAGCAGCTTGGACCCCATCCGTCAGGCTTTCTTT.

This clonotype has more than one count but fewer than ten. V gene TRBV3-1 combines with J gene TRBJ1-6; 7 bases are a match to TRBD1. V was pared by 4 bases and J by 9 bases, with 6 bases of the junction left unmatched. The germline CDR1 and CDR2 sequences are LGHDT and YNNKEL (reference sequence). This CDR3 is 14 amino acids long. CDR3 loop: CASSPQGGISPLHF. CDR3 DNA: TGTGCCAGCAGCCCTCAGGGGGGTATTTCACCCCTCCACTTT.

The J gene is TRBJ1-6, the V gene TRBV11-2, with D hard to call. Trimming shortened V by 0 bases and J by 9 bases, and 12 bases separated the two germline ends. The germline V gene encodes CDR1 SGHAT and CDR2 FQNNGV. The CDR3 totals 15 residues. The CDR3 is CASSLDPGVSSPLHF. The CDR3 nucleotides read TGTGCCAGCAGCTTAGATCCGGGAGTAAGTTCACCCCTCCACTTT.

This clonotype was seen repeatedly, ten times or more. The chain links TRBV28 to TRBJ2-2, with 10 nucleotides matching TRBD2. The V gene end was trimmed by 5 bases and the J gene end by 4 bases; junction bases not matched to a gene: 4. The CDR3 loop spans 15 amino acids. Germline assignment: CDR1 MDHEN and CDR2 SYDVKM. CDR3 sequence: CASSLAGVSTGELFF. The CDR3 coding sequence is TGTGCCAGCAGTCTAGCGGGAGTAAGCACCGGGGAGCTGTTTTTT.

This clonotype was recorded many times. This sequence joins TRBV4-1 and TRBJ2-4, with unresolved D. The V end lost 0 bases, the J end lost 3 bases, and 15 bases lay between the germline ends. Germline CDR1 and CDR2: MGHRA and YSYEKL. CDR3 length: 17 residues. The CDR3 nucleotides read TGCGCCAGCAGCCAAGATGGTAAAGTTACGGGCAAAAACATTCAGTACTTC. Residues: CASSQDGKVTGKNIQYF.

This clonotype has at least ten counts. This CDR3 is CASSHLDTYNEQFF. The CDR3 bases are TGTGCCAGCAGCCATCTCGACACTTACAATGAGCAGTTCTTC. The chain employs TRBV28 and TRBJ2-1; no clear D. The CDR3 extends over 14 amino acids. The ends were cut back, 6 bases at V and 4 bases at J, with 13 bases in the middle. Germline values: CDR1 MDHEN, CDR2 SYDVKM.

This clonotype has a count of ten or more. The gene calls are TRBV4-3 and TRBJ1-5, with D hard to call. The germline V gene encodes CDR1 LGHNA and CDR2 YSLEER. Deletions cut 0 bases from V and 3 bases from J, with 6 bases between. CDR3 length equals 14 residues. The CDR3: CASSQDGPNQPQHF. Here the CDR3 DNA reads TGCGCCAGCAGCCAAGATGGACCCAATCAGCCCCAGCATTTT.

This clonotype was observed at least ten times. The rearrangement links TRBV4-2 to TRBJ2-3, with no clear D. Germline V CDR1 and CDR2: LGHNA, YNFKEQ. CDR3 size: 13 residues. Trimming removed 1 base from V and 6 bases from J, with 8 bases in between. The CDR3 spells CASSQALADTQYF. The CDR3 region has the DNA TGTGCCAGCAGCCAAGCCTTGGCCGATACGCAGTATTTT.

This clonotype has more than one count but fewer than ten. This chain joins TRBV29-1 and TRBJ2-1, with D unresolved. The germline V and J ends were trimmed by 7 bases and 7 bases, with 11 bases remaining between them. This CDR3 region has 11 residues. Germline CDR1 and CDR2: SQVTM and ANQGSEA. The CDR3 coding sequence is TGCAGCGCAGAGTCGTGGAATGAGCAGTTCTTC. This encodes CSAESWNEQFF.

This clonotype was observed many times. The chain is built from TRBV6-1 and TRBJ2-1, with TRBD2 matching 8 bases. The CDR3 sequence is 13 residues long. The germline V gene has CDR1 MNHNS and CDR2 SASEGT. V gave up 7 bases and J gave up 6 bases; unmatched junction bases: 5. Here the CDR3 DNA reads TGTGCCAGCATGCGCGGGGGGCTCAATGAGCAGTTCTTC. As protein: CASMRGGLNEQFF.